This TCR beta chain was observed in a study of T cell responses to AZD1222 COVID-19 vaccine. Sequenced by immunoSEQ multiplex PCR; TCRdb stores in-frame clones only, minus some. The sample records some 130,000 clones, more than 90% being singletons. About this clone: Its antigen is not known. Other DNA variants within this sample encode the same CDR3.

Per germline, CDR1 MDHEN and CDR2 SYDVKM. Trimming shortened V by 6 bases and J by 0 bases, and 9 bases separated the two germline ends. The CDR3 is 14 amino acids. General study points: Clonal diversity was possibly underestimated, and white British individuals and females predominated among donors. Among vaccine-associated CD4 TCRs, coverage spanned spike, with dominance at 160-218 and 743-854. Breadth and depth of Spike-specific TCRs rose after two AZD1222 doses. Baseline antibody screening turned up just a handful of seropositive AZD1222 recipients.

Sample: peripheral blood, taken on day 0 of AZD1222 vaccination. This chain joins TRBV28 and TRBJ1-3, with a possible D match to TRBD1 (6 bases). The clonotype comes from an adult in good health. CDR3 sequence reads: CASSLGGSGNTIYF. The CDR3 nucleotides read TGTGCCAGCAGCCTAGGGGGCTCTGGAAACACCATATATTTT.